Following are 30 T cell receptor beta chains from one sample sequenced in a study of T-cell memory formation after mild COVID-19. MiXCR, applied by TCRdb to the 5' RACE reads, yields one record per CDR3 protein. The top ten hold more than 25% of the sample, which has nearly 110,000 distinct CDR3 sequences, roughly 12% seen once. Sequencing input: PBMCs or a T cell subset sorted from them (not recorded which). These receptors all stem from an adult woman who had mild COVID-19 (a few samples of this study predate the infection). Cell type and time point are not known.

The chain employs TRBV29-1 and TRBJ2-7, with 10 bases lining up with TRBD1. The ends lost 6 bases at V and 3 bases at J; junction bases unmatched: 5. The CDR3 covers 13 residues. CDR1 and CDR2 from the germline V gene are SQVTM and ANQGSEA. The CDR3 region is CSVVDRGNYEQYF. The DNA for the CDR3 is TGCAGCGTCGTGGACAGGGGGAACTACGAGCAGTACTTC.

This clonotype occurred many times. The chain joins TRBV5-5 to TRBJ2-1; 7 positions match TRBD1. CDR3 size: 16 residues. With 7 bases clipped from V and 3 bases from J, the junction kept 13 bases outside the gene matches. The germline V gene has CDR1 SGHKS and CDR2 YYEKEE (reference sequence). CDR3 in DNA: TGTGCCAGCTCTCCCCAAACAGGGGATAACTACAATGAGCAGTTCTTC. This codes for CASSPQTGDNYNEQFF.

The rearrangement links TRBV28 to TRBJ2-2; TRBD2 agrees at 12 bases. The CDR3 totals 17 residues. J lost 6 bases, V lost 7 bases, and 12 bases had no gene match. Germline V gives CDR1 MDHEN, CDR2 SYDVKM. CDR3 nucleotide sequence: TGTGCCAGCACCACTTTCGTTAGACTAGCGGGAGCCGGGGAGCTGTTTTTT. Protein: CASTTFVRLAGAGELFF.

The chain combines TRBV15 with TRBJ2-1; D ambiguous. This CDR3 comprises 14 residues. Trimming pared 2 bases from V and 4 bases from J, leaving 9 bases between. In germline, CDR1 is LNHNV, CDR2 YYDKDF (reference sequence). CDR3 sequence: CATSRPYGYNEQFF. CDR3 bases: TGTGCCACCAGCAGACCATACGGGTACAATGAGCAGTTCTTC. The full variable domain, with the rest looked up from reference TRBV15 and TRBJ2-1, is DAMVIQNPRYQVTQFGKPVTLSCSQTLNHNVMYWYQQKSSQAPKLLFHYYDKDFNNEADTPDNFQSRRPNTSFCFLDIRSPGLGDTAMYLCATSRPYGYNEQFFGPGTRLTVL.

This clonotype was detected only a few times. The rearrangement joins TRBV29-1 to TRBJ1-2; unclear D gene. The V end was cut by 4 bases, the J end by 4 bases, with 10 bases between. CDR3 size: 12 residues. Looked up from germline, CDR1 is SQVTM and CDR2 is ANQGSEA. CDR3 DNA sequence: TGCAGCGTTGTATCGGGGATCTATGGCTACACCTTC. Translating it yields CSVVSGIYGYTF.

This clonotype was observed a handful of times. J is TRBJ2-1 and V is TRBV4-3; TRBD2 agrees at 10 bases. Germline V gene sequence: CDR1 LGHNA, CDR2 YSLEER. CDR3 length equals 19 residues. The V gene end was trimmed by 0 bases and the J gene end by 0 bases; junction bases not matched to a gene: 8. The CDR3 reads CASSQESSGSLSSYNEQFF. The CDR3 DNA sequence: TGCGCCAGCAGCCAAGAATCTAGCGGGAGTTTAAGCTCCTACAATGAGCAGTTCTTC.

This clonotype was observed a few times. The J gene is TRBJ2-7, the V gene TRBV30; unclear D gene. CDR3 size: 13 residues. Germline-derived CDR1 and CDR2 are GTSNPN and SVGIG (reference sequence). V shed 2 bases and J shed 6 bases, with 14 bases lying between them. In DNA form, the CDR3 reads TGTGCCTGGAGTAATGGGTTCTCGGCCGAGCAGTACTTC. It translates to CAWSNGFSAEQYF. The full variable domain, completed using reference TRBV30 and TRBJ2-7, is SQTIHQWPATLVQPVGSPLSLECTVEGTSNPNLYWYRQAAGRGLQLLFYSVGIGQISSEVPQNLSASRPQDRQFILSSKKLLLSDSGFYLCAWSNGFSAEQYFGPGTRLTVT.

This clonotype was seen a handful of times. The V and J genes are TRBV7-9 and TRBJ2-7; D is perhaps TRBD2 (5 bases). The V gene lost 0 bases and the J gene lost 4 bases, with 10 bases spanning the gap. The germline V gene has CDR1 SEHNR and CDR2 FQNEAQ (reference sequence). The CDR3 runs to 14 residues. The CDR3, as DNA: TGTGCCAGCAGCTTAGCGGGAGATTTATACGAGCAGTACTTC. It is translated as CASSLAGDLYEQYF.

In its sample, this clonotype was seen many times. The chain has TRBV29-1 and TRBJ2-7; the D gene is possibly TRBD1 (5 bases). Germline CDR1 is SQVTM and CDR2 is ANQGSEA. The CDR3 is 12 amino acids. V dropped 5 bases and J dropped 4 bases, with 12 bases sitting between them. CDR3 sequence (DNA): TGCAGCGTTCGAGAAAGACAGTACGAGCAGTACTTC. The encoded protein is CSVRERQYEQYF.

The chain employs TRBV27 and TRBJ2-1; D uncertain. Germline CDR1 and CDR2: MNHEY and SMNVEV (reference sequence). The V gene lost 0 bases and the J gene lost 9 bases, with 6 bases spanning the gap. This CDR3 comprises 12 residues. The DNA for the CDR3 is TGTGCCAGCAGTTTATCGGGCCTTGAGCAGTTCTTC. Its translation is CASSLSGLEQFF.

The gene calls are TRBV5-4 and TRBJ1-1; D perhaps matches TRBD1 (5 bases). This CDR3 has 15 residues. CDR1 and CDR2 from the germline V gene are SGHNT and YYREEE (reference sequence). The V and J ends lost 2 bases and 4 bases respectively, with 15 bases between them. CDR3 bases: TGTGCCAGCAGCTTCCGGGGGGTGTACGGCACTGAAGCTTTCTTT. It codes for CASSFRGVYGTEAFF.

The chain joins TRBV6-1 to TRBJ1-2, with a weak D call TRBD1 (6 bases). The CDR3 consists of 14 residues. Looked up from germline, CDR1 is MNHNS and CDR2 is SASEGT. Trimming removed 10 bases from V and 0 bases from J, with 15 bases in between. The CDR3 bases are TGTGCCACCATTGACAGGTTCGCTAACTATGGCTACACCTTC. The encoded protein is CATIDRFANYGYTF.

The V and J genes are TRBV9 and TRBJ2-2; maybe TRBD1 (5 bases). The V and J ends lost 0 bases and 2 bases respectively, with 11 bases between them. This CDR3 is built from 16 residues. Germline CDR1 and CDR2: SGDLS and YYNGEE. The CDR3 reads CASSVGGSSNTGELFF. CDR3 nucleotides: TGTGCCAGCAGCGTAGGGGGCAGCTCAAACACCGGGGAGCTGTTTTTT.

This chain links TRBV19 with TRBJ1-5, with D uncertain. V was cut by 7 bases and J by 14 bases, with 12 bases left in between. The CDR3 sequence is 10 residues long. Germline V gene sequence: CDR1 LNHDA, CDR2 SQIVND (reference sequence). CDR3 sequence: CASKGPMEHF. The DNA for the CDR3 is TGTGCCAGTAAGGGCCCAATGGAGCATTTT. Full variable domain (outside the CDR3, taken from reference TRBV19 and TRBJ1-5): DGGITQSPKYLFRKEGQNVTLSCEQNLNHDAMYWYRQDPGQGLRLIYYSQIVNDFQKGDIAEGYSVSREKKESFPLTVTSAQKNPTAFYLCASKGPMEHFGDGTRLSIL.

This clonotype has ten or more counts. V usage is TRBV6-2 or TRBV6-3 and J usage is TRBJ2-5; D is unclear. V gave up 0 bases and J gave up 13 bases, with 15 bases separating them. From germline, CDR1 is MNHEY and CDR2 SVGEGT. This CDR3 region has 13 residues. CDR3 in DNA: TGTGCCAGCAGTTACTCGGAACTCCTACCCCGGTACTTC. Encoded protein: CASSYSELLPRYF.

The chain employs TRBV11-2 and TRBJ2-1; 9 bases fit TRBD2. Trimming took 0 bases from V and 3 from J; bases not matched to a gene: 12. The germline V gene encodes CDR1 SGHAT and CDR2 FQNNGV. The CDR3 has 19 residues. CDR3 amino acids: CASSLDRFAGGPDYNEQFF. DNA of the CDR3: TGTGCCAGCAGCTTAGATCGCTTTGCGGGAGGGCCTGACTACAATGAGCAGTTCTTC.

This chain joins TRBV4-1 and TRBJ2-7; D perhaps matches TRBD2 (6 bases). The CDR3 runs 14 residues. V lost 3 bases and J lost 7, with 16 bases in between. The germline V gene encodes CDR1 MGHRA and CDR2 YSYEKL. CDR3: CASSQEGRTEEQYF. Written as DNA, the CDR3 is TGCGCCAGCAGCCAGGAAGGGAGGACGGAAGAGCAGTACTTC.

This sequence joins TRBV3-1 and TRBJ2-3; D might be TRBD2 (7 bases). Trimming cost V 3 bases and J 2 bases, with 12 bases left between them. This CDR3 has 15 residues. Germline V gene lookup returns CDR1 LGHDT and CDR2 YNNKEL (reference sequence). CDR3 in DNA: TGTGCCAGCAGCCACGGGGCGGGGGCCACAGATACGCAGTATTTT. This gives the protein CASSHGAGATDTQYF.

This clonotype was seen a few times. This chain joins TRBV2 and TRBJ2-1, with D unclear. Per the germline V gene, CDR1 is SNHLY and CDR2 is FYNNEI. Trimming stripped 1 base from V and 4 bases from J, with 5 bases between. This CDR3 is 13 amino acids long. The CDR3, as DNA: TGTGCCAGCAGTGAAGGGGCGTACAATGAGCAGTTCTTC. Translated: CASSEGAYNEQFF.

As to this clonotype: The junction departs from the called germline gene at one end, perhaps through a read error. The genes are TRBV7-2 and TRBJ1-1; D is unclear. CDR3 length equals 14 residues. CDR1 is SGHTA, CDR2 FQGNSA, per germline. CDR3 loop: CASTWAGGYTEAFF. Written as DNA, the CDR3 is TGTGCAAGCACGTGGGCGGGAGGGTACACTGAAGCTTTCTTT.

This clonotype occurred many times. The CDR3 DNA follows: TGCGCCAGCAGCTTGGCCGGACTAGCGGGAATGGGCTCCTACAATGAGCAGTTCTTC. This translates into CASSLAGLAGMGSYNEQFF. This sequence joins TRBV5-1 and TRBJ2-1; 12 bases match TRBD2. The trim removed 0 bases at V and 0 bases at J, leaving 7 bases unmatched. Germline lookup yields CDR1 SGHRS and CDR2 YFSETQ. This CDR3 region has 19 residues.

The chain has TRBV7-6 and TRBJ2-5, with D uncertain. V dropped 5 bases and J dropped 2 bases, with 15 bases sitting between them. The CDR3 loop spans 15 amino acids. The germline V gene has CDR1 SGHVS and CDR2 FNYEAQ. CDR3 nucleotide sequence: TGTGCCAGCAGCCCAGTCCCTGGGGAACAAGAGACCCAGTACTTC. It translates to CASSPVPGEQETQYF.

The chain recombines TRBV9 with TRBJ2-1; D not resolved. Germline assignment: CDR1 SGDLS and CDR2 YYNGEE. CDR3 length: 15 amino acids. Trimming pared 0 bases from V and 4 bases from J, leaving 11 bases between. CDR3 sequence: CASSVAGYLYNEQFF. The CDR3 DNA is TGTGCCAGCAGCGTAGCAGGCTACCTATACAATGAGCAGTTCTTC.

V and J are TRBV14 and TRBJ2-3; 10 bases are a match to TRBD2. This CDR3 has 19 amino acids. Trimming cost V 0 bases and J 3 bases; bases outside gene matches: 12. Germline CDR1 SGHDN, CDR2 FVKESK. In nucleotides, the CDR3 is TGTGCCAGCAGCCAAGAGCGTCGGAGCGGGAGGGGACCGACAGATACGCAGTATTTT. Translation: CASSQERRSGRGPTDTQYF. The variable domain in full, completed from reference TRBV14 and TRBJ2-3, reads EAGVTQFPSHSVIEKGQTVTLRCDPISGHDNLYWYRRVMGKEIKFLLHFVKESKQDESGMPNNRFLAERTGGTYSTLKVQPAELEDSGVYFCASSQERRSGRGPTDTQYFGPGTRLTVL.

V and J are TRBV29-1 and TRBJ1-2; D is unresolved. The CDR3 runs to 13 residues. Germline V CDR1 and CDR2: SQVTM, ANQGSEA. V was shortened by 0 bases and J by 0 bases, with 5 bases between the two germline ends. CDR3 sequence (DNA): TGCAGCGTTGAAGAAGGTTCTAACTATGGCTACACCTTC. Translation: CSVEEGSNYGYTF.

This clonotype has more than one count but fewer than ten. The chain links TRBV4-3 to TRBJ1-2; D is undetermined. CDR1 LGHNA and CDR2 YSLEER come from the germline V gene. This CDR3 contains 16 residues. Between the trimmed V and J ends, which lost 2 bases and 3 bases, there was a span of 16 bases. DNA of the CDR3: TGCGCCAGCAGCCAATTCCCCCTCGACGGGGACTATGGCTACACCTTC. It encodes CASSQFPLDGDYGYTF.

This clonotype was recorded a few times. V and J are TRBV7-2 and TRBJ1-1, with no clear D. CDR1 is SGHTA and CDR2 is FQGNSA in the germline V gene. Between the trimmed V and J ends, which lost 6 bases and 5 bases, there was a span of 13 bases. The CDR3 is 13 amino acids. CDR3 in DNA: TGTGCCAGCAGACCCCCCCCTTTAACTGAAGCTTTCTTT. It yields the protein CASRPPPLTEAFF.

In its sample, this clonotype was seen many times. The chain links TRBV29-1 to TRBJ2-5; D unclear. V lost 1 base, J lost 0 bases, and 6 bases lay in between. The CDR3 is 13 amino acids. In germline, CDR1 is SQVTM, CDR2 ANQGSEA. The CDR3 loop reads CSVEGTDQETQYF. The DNA for the CDR3 is TGCAGCGTTGAAGGGACGGACCAAGAGACCCAGTACTTC.

The gene calls are TRBV24-1 and TRBJ2-7; D ambiguous. The V gene lost 7 bases and the J gene lost 0 bases, with 18 bases spanning the gap. The CDR3 contains 16 residues. Germline V gene sequence: CDR1 KGHDR, CDR2 SFDVKD. The CDR3 is CATSGPTSSRSYEQYF. CDR3 DNA sequence: TGTGCCACCAGCGGCCCGACCAGCTCCCGCTCCTACGAGCAGTACTTC.

This chain joins TRBV7-2 and TRBJ1-1, with a weak D call TRBD1 (5 bases). The CDR3 spans 14 residues. Per germline, CDR1 SGHTA and CDR2 FQGNSA. V shed 5 bases and J shed 6 bases, with 16 bases lying between them. Here the CDR3 DNA reads TGTGCCAGCAGCCCCGCCCCAGGGCGGCCTGAAGCTTTCTTT. Residues: CASSPAPGRPEAFF.